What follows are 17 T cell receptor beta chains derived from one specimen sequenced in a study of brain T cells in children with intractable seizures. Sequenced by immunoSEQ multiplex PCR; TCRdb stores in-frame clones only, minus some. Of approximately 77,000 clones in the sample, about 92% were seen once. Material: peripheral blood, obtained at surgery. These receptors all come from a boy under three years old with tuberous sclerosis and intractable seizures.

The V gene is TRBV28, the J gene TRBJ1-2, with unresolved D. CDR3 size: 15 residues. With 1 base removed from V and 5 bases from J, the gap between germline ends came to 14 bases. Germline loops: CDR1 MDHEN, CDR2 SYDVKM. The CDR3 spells CASSLFDRSYYGYTF. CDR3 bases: TGTGCCAGCAGTTTATTTGATAGGTCTTATTATGGCTACACCTTC.

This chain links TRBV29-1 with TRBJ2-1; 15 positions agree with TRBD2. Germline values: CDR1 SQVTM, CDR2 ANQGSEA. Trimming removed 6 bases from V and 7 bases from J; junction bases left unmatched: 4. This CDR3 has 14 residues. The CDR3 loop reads CSVDGTSGGNEQFF. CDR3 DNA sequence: TGCAGCGTCGATGGGACTAGCGGGGGGAATGAGCAGTTCTTC.

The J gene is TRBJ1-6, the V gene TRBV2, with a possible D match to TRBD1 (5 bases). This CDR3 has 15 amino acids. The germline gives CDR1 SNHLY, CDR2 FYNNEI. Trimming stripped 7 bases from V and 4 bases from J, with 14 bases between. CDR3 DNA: TGTGCCAGCAAATGGCAGGGACTTTATAATTCACCCCTCCACTTT. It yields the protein CASKWQGLYNSPLHF.

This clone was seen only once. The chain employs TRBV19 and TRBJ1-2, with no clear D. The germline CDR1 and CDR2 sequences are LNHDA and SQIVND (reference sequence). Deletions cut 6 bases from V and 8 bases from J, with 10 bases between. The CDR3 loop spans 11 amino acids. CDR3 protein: CASRQDLGYTF. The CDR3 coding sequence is TGTGCCAGTAGGCAGGATTTGGGCTACACCTTC.

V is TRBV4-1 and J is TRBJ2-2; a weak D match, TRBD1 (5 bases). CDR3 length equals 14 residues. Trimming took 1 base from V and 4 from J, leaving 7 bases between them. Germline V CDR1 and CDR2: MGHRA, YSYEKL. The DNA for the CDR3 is TGCGCCAGCAGCCAAGGACAGCGCACCGGGGAGCTGTTTTTT. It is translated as CASSQGQRTGELFF.

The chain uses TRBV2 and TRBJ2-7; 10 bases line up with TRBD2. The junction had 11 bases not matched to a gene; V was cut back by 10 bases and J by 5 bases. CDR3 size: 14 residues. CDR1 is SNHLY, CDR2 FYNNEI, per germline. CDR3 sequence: CANKREGIMDEQYF. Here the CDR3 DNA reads TGTGCCAACAAGCGGGAGGGGATTATGGACGAGCAGTACTTC.

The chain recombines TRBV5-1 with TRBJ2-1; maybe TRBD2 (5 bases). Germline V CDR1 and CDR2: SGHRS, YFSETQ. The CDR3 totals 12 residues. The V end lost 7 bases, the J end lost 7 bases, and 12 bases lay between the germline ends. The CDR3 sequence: CASLGRGNEQFF. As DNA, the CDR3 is TGCGCCAGCCTCGGCCGGGGAAATGAGCAGTTCTTC. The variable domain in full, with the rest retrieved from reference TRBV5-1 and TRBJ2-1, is KAGVTQTPRYLIKTRGQQVTLSCSPISGHRSVSWYQQTPGQGLQFLFEYFSETQRNKGNFPGRFSGRQFSNSRSEMNVSTLELGDSALYLCASLGRGNEQFFGPGTRLTVL.

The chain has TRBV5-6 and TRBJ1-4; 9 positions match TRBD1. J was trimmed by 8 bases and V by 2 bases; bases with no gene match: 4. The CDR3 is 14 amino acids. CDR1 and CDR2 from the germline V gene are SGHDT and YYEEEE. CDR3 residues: CASSFGQGWEKLFF. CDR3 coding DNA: TGTGCCAGCAGCTTTGGACAGGGGTGGGAAAAACTGTTTTTT.

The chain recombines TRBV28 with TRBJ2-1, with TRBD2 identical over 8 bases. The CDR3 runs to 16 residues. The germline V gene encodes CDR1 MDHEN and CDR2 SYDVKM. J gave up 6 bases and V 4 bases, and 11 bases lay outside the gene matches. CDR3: CASSSTGTSESNEQFF. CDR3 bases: TGTGCCAGCAGTTCTACCGGGACTAGTGAATCCAATGAGCAGTTCTTC.

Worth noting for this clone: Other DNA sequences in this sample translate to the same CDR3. CDR3 in amino acids: CAWSGGGAYEQYF. The CDR3 DNA follows: TGTGCCTGGAGTGGCGGCGGGGCCTACGAGCAGTACTTC. The chain couples TRBV30 to TRBJ2-7; tentative D call: TRBD2 (6 bases). The CDR3 loop spans 13 amino acids. V was trimmed by 1 base and J by 2 bases, leaving 9 bases between them. In germline, CDR1 is GTSNPN, CDR2 SVGIG (reference sequence). Complete variable domain (other parts from reference TRBV30 and TRBJ2-7): SQTIHQWPATLVQPVGSPLSLECTVEGTSNPNLYWYRQAAGRGLQLLFYSVGIGQISSEVPQNLSASRPQDRQFILSSKKLLLSDSGFYLCAWSGGGAYEQYFGPGTRLTVT.

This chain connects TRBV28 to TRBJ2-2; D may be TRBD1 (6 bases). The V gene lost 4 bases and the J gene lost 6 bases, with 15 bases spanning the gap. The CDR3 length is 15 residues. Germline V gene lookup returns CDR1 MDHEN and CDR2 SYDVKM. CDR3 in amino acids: CASSSTHRDPGELFF. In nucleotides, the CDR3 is TGTGCCAGCAGTTCAACACACAGGGATCCCGGGGAGCTGTTTTTT.

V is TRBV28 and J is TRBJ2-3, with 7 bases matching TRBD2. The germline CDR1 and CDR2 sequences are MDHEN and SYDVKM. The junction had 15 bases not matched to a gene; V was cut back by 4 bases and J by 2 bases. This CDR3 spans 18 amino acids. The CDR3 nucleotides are TGTGCCAGCAGTTCCCGATGGGGGGGTACGGACCTCACAGATACGCAGTATTTT. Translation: CASSSRWGGTDLTDTQYF.

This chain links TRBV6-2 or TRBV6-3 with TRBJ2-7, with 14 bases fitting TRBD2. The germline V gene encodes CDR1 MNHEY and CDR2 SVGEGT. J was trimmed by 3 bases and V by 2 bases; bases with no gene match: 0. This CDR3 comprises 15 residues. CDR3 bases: TGTGCCAGCAGTTACGGGACTAGCGGGAGCTACGAGCAGTACTTC. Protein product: CASSYGTSGSYEQYF.

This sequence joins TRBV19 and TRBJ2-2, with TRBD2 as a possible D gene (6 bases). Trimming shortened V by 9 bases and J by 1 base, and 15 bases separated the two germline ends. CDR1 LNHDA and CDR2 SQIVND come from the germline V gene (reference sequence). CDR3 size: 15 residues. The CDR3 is CASQGLFLNTGELFF. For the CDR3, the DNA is TGTGCCAGCCAGGGACTTTTCCTGAACACCGGGGAGCTGTTTTTT.

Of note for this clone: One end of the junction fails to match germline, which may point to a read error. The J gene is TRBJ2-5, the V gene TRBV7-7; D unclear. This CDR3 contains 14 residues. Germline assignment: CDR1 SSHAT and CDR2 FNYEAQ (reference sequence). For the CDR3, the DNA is TGTGCTAGCAGCTTGGTTCTCGACCAAGAGACCCAGTACTTC. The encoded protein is CASSLVLDQETQYF.

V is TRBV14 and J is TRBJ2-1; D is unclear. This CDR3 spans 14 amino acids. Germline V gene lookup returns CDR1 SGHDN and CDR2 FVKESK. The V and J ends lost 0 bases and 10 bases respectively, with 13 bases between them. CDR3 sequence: CASSQEIFAVEQFF. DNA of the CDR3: TGTGCCAGCAGCCAAGAGATTTTCGCGGTCGAGCAGTTCTTC.

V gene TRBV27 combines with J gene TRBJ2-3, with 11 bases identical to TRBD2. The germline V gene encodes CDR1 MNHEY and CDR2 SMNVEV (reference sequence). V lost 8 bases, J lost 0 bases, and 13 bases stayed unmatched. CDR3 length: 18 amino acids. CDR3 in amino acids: CASLQTSGTDDSTDTQYF. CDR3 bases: TGTGCCAGCCTCCAGACTAGCGGGACAGATGATAGCACAGATACGCAGTATTTT.